The sequence of this TCR beta chain was determined in a study of OX40 agonist ivuxolimab in advanced cancers. The assay was immunoSEQ multiplex PCR, and TCRdb's table has in-frame clones only and misses some. Here the sample spans some 70,000 clones, approximately 89% being singletons. A word on this clone: Antigen specificity is unknown.

The CDR3 extends over 13 amino acids. The trim removed 3 bases at V and 9 bases at J, leaving 5 bases unmatched. Germline CDR1 reads SGHKS; CDR2 reads YYEKEE (reference sequence). Study conclusions and caveats: At 0.1 to 3.0 mg/kg and by week 6, CD4+ and CD8+ T cells in the blood had expanded clonally. Mean expanded clone counts were higher in CD8+ than CD4+ T cells.

This sequence was found in an adult with an advanced solid tumor such as melanoma, head and neck, liver or kidney cancer. The chain combines TRBV5-5 with TRBJ2-1, with TRBD2 matching 8 bases. The starting material was CD4+ or CD8+ T cells sorted from blood, obtained in a trial of the OX40 agonist ivuxolimab. Here the CDR3 DNA reads TGTGCCAGCAGCTCGCGACTAGCGTCTGAGCAGTTCTTC. Its translation: CASSSRLASEQFF.